These 16 T cell receptor beta chains originate from one sample sequenced in a study of patients and donors after allogeneic stem cell transplantation. TCRdb redid the calling of the RT-PCR reads with MiXCR, one entry per CDR3 protein. The sample consists of 50,000 to 60,000 distinct CDR3 sequences, roughly 15% of them appearing once. Specimen: blood, either unsorted or a sorted T cell fraction (not recorded which). These receptors were obtained from a human donor who was either an allogeneic HSCT recipient or a stem cell or donor lymphocyte infusion donor (not recorded which). It is not recorded whose cells these are; they may come from a transplant donor.

This clonotype was detected only a few times. V gene TRBV10-3 combines with J gene TRBJ2-1; tentatively, D is TRBD2 (7 bases). V was pared by 10 bases and J by 4 bases, with 14 bases between. The CDR3 totals 13 residues. CDR1 ENHRY and CDR2 SYGVKD come from the germline V gene. CDR3 nucleotides: TGTGCCACCGGGGGGCTCGGGTACAATGAGCAGTTCTTC. Protein product: CATGGLGYNEQFF.

This clonotype was detected only a few times. The chain couples TRBV3-1 to TRBJ2-7; D remains ambiguous. V lost 0 bases and J lost 3, with 6 bases in between. CDR1 is LGHDT, CDR2 YNNKEL, per germline (reference sequence). The CDR3 has 13 residues. The CDR3 region is CASSQEAYYEQYF. DNA of the CDR3: TGTGCCAGCAGCCAAGAAGCCTACTACGAGCAGTACTTC.

Only a few counts were recorded for this clonotype. CDR3 loop: CSARPSGSTYEQYF. The CDR3 DNA sequence: TGCAGTGCCCGCCCTAGCGGGAGCACCTACGAGCAGTACTTC. The J gene is TRBJ2-7, the V gene TRBV20-1; 10 bases map to TRBD2. This CDR3 is 14 amino acids long. V shed 6 bases, J shed 2 bases, and the junction held 7 bases outside the gene matches. The germline V gene encodes CDR1 DFQATT and CDR2 SNEGSKA (reference sequence).

The sample holds a few counts of this clonotype. The chain joins TRBV5-1 to TRBJ2-3; D is possibly TRBD1 or TRBD2 (5 bases each). The CDR3 is made up of 13 amino acids. Trimming pared 1 base from V and 4 bases from J, leaving 7 bases between. Germline V CDR1 and CDR2: SGHRS, YFSETQ. Here the CDR3 reads CASSLRDPDTQYF. The CDR3, as DNA: TGCGCCAGCAGCTTGCGGGACCCAGATACGCAGTATTTT.

This clonotype was recorded a few times. The gene calls are TRBV6-4 and TRBJ2-7; D remains ambiguous. The V end was cut by 3 bases, the J end by 7 bases, with 13 bases between. The germline V gene has CDR1 MRHNA and CDR2 SNTAGT. The CDR3 loop spans 13 amino acids. Here the CDR3 DNA reads TGTGCCAGCAGTGAGAAGGATGGTTGGGAGCAGTACTTC. Its protein product is CASSEKDGWEQYF.

The table lists this clonotype with many counts. This rearrangement joins TRBV29-1 to TRBJ2-1; 8 nucleotides align to TRBD1. CDR3 length: 15 amino acids. Germline CDR1 SQVTM, CDR2 ANQGSEA. The V gene end was trimmed by 2 bases and the J gene end by 5 bases; junction bases not matched to a gene: 8. CDR3 in amino acids: CSVESRQGRDNEQFF. The CDR3 nucleotides are TGCAGCGTTGAAAGTCGACAGGGGCGAGACAATGAGCAGTTCTTC.

This clonotype was counted at least ten times. V usage is TRBV6-5 and J usage is TRBJ1-6; 11 bases line up with TRBD1. Per germline, CDR1 MNHEY and CDR2 SVGAGI. CDR3 length equals 18 residues. After removal of 0 bases from V and 6 bases from J, the junction contained 7 bases not matched to a gene. CDR3 coding DNA: TGTGCCAGCAGTTACTCGAGCGGGACAGGGGGATCTAATTCACCCCTCCACTTT. Amino acid sequence: CASSYSSGTGGSNSPLHF.

This clonotype was counted at least ten times. The genes are TRBV5-6 and TRBJ1-1, with 9 bases lining up with TRBD1. Germline loops: CDR1 SGHDT, CDR2 YYEEEE. V shed 3 bases and J 1 base; nucleotides not matched to a gene: 1. The CDR3 loop spans 14 amino acids. The CDR3 spells CASSWDRANTEAFF. CDR3 coding DNA: TGTGCCAGCAGCTGGGACAGGGCGAACACTGAAGCTTTCTTT.

This clonotype was recorded a few times. The chain joins TRBV5-1 to TRBJ2-3, with D uncertain. The CDR3 contains 13 residues. The germline V and J ends were trimmed by 0 bases and 5 bases, with 7 bases remaining between them. Germline V lookup: CDR1 SGHRS, CDR2 YFSETQ. The CDR3 loop is CASSLGPEDTQYF. CDR3 nucleotides: TGCGCCAGCAGCTTGGGCCCCGAAGATACGCAGTATTTT.

This chain joins TRBV10-2 and TRBJ2-3; 8 nucleotides agree with TRBD2. This CDR3 has 13 amino acids. From germline, CDR1 is WSHSY and CDR2 SAAADI. V dropped 7 bases and J dropped 4; count of bases not matched to a gene: 4. CDR3 nucleotides: TGCGCCAGCACGGCGGGAGGTCCAGATACGCAGTATTTT. Translated, it gives CASTAGGPDTQYF.

The rearrangement joins TRBV7-3 to TRBJ2-1, with TRBD2 matching over 8 bases. CDR1 and CDR2 from the germline V gene are SGHTA and FQGTGA. The CDR3 extends over 16 amino acids. Trimming took 5 bases from V and 3 from J; bases not matched to a gene: 9. CDR3 sequence reads: CASSASGTRVYNEQFF. The CDR3 bases are TGTGCCAGCAGCGCCTCCGGGACTAGGGTCTACAATGAGCAGTTCTTC.

This clonotype was found a few times. The chain is built from TRBV27 and TRBJ1-4; 7 bases align to TRBD1. The CDR3 has 14 amino acids. Losses at the gene ends were 5 bases for V and 4 bases for J; bases not matched to a gene: 4. From germline, CDR1 is MNHEY and CDR2 SMNVEV (reference sequence). CDR3 sequence (DNA): TGTGCCAGCAGTCACCGACAGGGTAATGAAAAACTGTTTTTT. Its translation: CASSHRQGNEKLFF.

This clonotype was seen many times. The chain combines TRBV27 with TRBJ2-7, with D perhaps TRBD2 (5 bases). Trimming removed 6 bases from V and 2 bases from J, with 14 bases in between. The CDR3 loop spans 14 amino acids. Germline values: CDR1 MNHEY, CDR2 SMNVEV (reference sequence). The chain's CDR3 is CASSKPGSAYEQYF. CDR3 coding DNA: TGTGCCAGCAGCAAACCGGGAAGTGCCTACGAGCAGTACTTC.

The rearrangement uses TRBV29-1 and TRBJ2-3; 7 positions agree with TRBD1. Germline V gene data show CDR1 as SQVTM and CDR2 as ANQGSEA. The CDR3 spans 12 residues. CDR3 amino acids: CSTGAITDTQYF. The CDR3 coding sequence is TGCAGTACAGGGGCCATCACAGATACGCAGTATTTT.

This clonotype was observed at least ten times. The CDR3 DNA sequence: TGCGCCAGCAGCTTGACGGGAGGAAGGGAAGAGACCCAGTACTTC. Translating it yields CASSLTGGREETQYF. The chain links TRBV5-1 to TRBJ2-5; 7 positions match TRBD2. The CDR3 has 15 residues. Germline assignment: CDR1 SGHRS and CDR2 YFSETQ. The V and J ends lost 1 base and 3 bases, in that order; junction bases with no gene match: 6.

V and J are TRBV12-3 or TRBV12-4 and TRBJ2-2; 11 nucleotides match TRBD2. The CDR3 runs to 18 residues. The V gene end was trimmed by 5 bases and the J gene end by 0 bases; junction bases not matched to a gene: 8. The CDR3 loop reads CASSPTLAGGANTGELFF. The CDR3 DNA sequence: TGTGCCAGCAGTCCCACTTTAGCGGGAGGGGCGAACACCGGGGAGCTGTTTTTT.